This T cell receptor beta chain comes out of a study of T-cell reconstitution after alpha-beta-depleted transplantation in children. Study-wide results and caveats: The study reportedly traced alpha-beta T cells about two months after transplant to several hundred expanded graft clones. T cells produced anew were the main source of T-cell counts and diversity one year after transplant.

This clonotype was seen only a few times. Its antigen remains unidentified. The germline CDR1 and CDR2 sequences are DFQATT and SNEGSKA (reference sequence). The CDR3 loop spans 16 amino acids. Between the trimmed V and J ends, which lost 6 bases and 3 bases, there was a span of 21 bases. This sample's TCRbeta library carried unique molecular identifier barcodes. TCRdb fed the PCR reads into MiXCR, producing one record per CDR3 protein. This sample carries roughly 160,000 distinct CDR3 sequences, roughly 10% of them seen once, and the ten largest clones take around 14%. This chain uses TRBV20-1 with TRBJ2-1; D call uncertain. The sequencing here drew on PBMCs, taken before TCRalphabeta/CD19-depleted stem cell transplant. The sequence was obtained from a boy under 10 years old with acute myeloid leukemia, due to receive a stem cell transplant. The DNA of the CDR3 is TGCAGTGCGCCACACATACGGACCTCCCGCTACAATGAGCAGTTCTTC. This sequence encodes CSAPHIRTSRYNEQFF.